This record looks at one TCR beta chain sequence and its context. What it binds is not known. These data are taken from a study of Ad26.COV2.S vaccination and SARS-CoV-2 variants. Study observations and caveats: For non-spike TCRs, breadth in vaccine recipients resembled that in placebo recipients. Placebo recipients had lower spike-specific TCR breadth than vaccine recipients.

Profiling relied on immunoSEQ multiplex PCR, and the TCRdb table lists in-frame clones only, not all of them. The sample shows about 350,000 clones, about 91% of them seen only once. This CDR3 has 16 residues. Germline-derived CDR1 and CDR2 are MGHRA and YSYEKL. The ends lost 2 bases at V and 6 bases at J; junction bases unmatched: 10. Here the sequenced sample was peripheral blood, taken after recovery from COVID-19. The J gene is TRBJ2-7, the V gene TRBV4-1; 10 nucleotides agree with TRBD2. This clonotype was sampled from a human donor who had recovered from COVID-19. The CDR3 coding sequence is TGCGCCAGCAGCCAATATTGGAGCGGGGGGGGGCGCGAGCAGTACTTC. Translating it yields CASSQYWSGGGREQYF.